Below are 27 T cell receptor beta chains sequenced from a single sample in a study of OX40 agonist ivuxolimab in advanced cancers. The protocol was immunoSEQ multiplex PCR, while the TCRdb copy is restricted to in-frame clones and leaves out a portion. The data hold tens of thousands of clones, with approximately 91% observed a single time. The sample was CD4+ or CD8+ T cells sorted from blood, taken in a trial of the OX40 agonist ivuxolimab. The receptors derive from an adult with an advanced solid tumor such as melanoma, head and neck, liver or kidney cancer.

The chain carries TRBV11-1 and TRBJ2-3, with 9 bases lining up with TRBD2. V gave up 2 bases and J gave up 1 base; unmatched junction bases: 4. CDR1 and CDR2 from the germline V gene are SGHAT and FQDESV (reference sequence). There are 16 residues in the CDR3. The CDR3 spells CASSLRRTSGTDTQYF. The CDR3, as DNA: TGTGCCAGCAGCTTACGCAGGACTAGCGGCACAGATACGCAGTATTTT.

V is TRBV5-1 and J is TRBJ1-1, with a possible D match to TRBD1 (5 bases). CDR3 size: 16 residues. The ends were cut back, 2 bases at V and 1 base at J, with 15 bases in the middle. CDR1 and CDR2 from the germline V gene are SGHRS and YFSETQ. CDR3 coding DNA: TGCGCCAGCAGCTTAAATCTGAGAGGGGAGAACACTGAAGCTTTCTTT. This translates into CASSLNLRGENTEAFF.

The J gene is TRBJ2-7, the V gene TRBV29-1; 14 bases match TRBD2. The V gene's germline CDR1 is SQVTM and CDR2 ANQGSEA. Germline trimming cut 6 bases from V and 4 bases from J; bases unmatched to any gene: 5. This CDR3 spans 14 amino acids. This chain's CDR3 is CSVRLAGGRYEQYF. The DNA for the CDR3 is TGCAGCGTGAGACTAGCGGGAGGGAGGTACGAGCAGTACTTC.

The chain has TRBV18 and TRBJ2-3; the match to TRBD1 covers 7 bases. This CDR3 region has 15 residues. Per the germline V gene, CDR1 is KGHSH and CDR2 is LQKENI. With 3 bases clipped from V and 4 bases from J, the junction kept 7 bases outside the gene matches. CDR3 loop: CASSPGQGDADTQYF. In DNA, the CDR3 is TGTGCCAGCTCACCTGGGCAGGGGGATGCAGATACGCAGTATTTT.

The chain joins TRBV27 to TRBJ1-2; D remains ambiguous. The V end lost 0 bases, the J end lost 7 bases, and 12 bases lay between the germline ends. The CDR3 sequence is 14 residues long. Germline CDR1 MNHEY, CDR2 SMNVEV (reference sequence). In DNA form, the CDR3 reads TGTGCCAGCAGTTTATCGATTGGAATAGCTGGCTACACCTTC. It translates to CASSLSIGIAGYTF.

The rearrangement joins TRBV28 to TRBJ2-3; 9 bases map to TRBD2. Germline CDR1 MDHEN, CDR2 SYDVKM. The CDR3 is 16 amino acids. Losses at the gene ends were 4 bases for V and 6 bases for J; bases not matched to a gene: 11. The CDR3 sequence: CASSSAGGPITDTQYF. The CDR3, as DNA: TGTGCCAGCAGTTCCGCGGGAGGGCCCATAACGGATACGCAGTATTTT.

This chain uses TRBV2 with TRBJ1-3; D remains ambiguous. CDR3 length equals 16 residues. The V and J ends lost 4 bases and 0 bases respectively, with 13 bases between them. Germline V gene lookup returns CDR1 SNHLY and CDR2 FYNNEI. The DNA of the CDR3 is TGTGCCAGCAGTGCTACAGCCTTTTACTCTGGAAACACCATATATTTT. It translates to CASSATAFYSGNTIYF. The whole variable domain, remainder taken from reference TRBV2 and TRBJ1-3, is EPEVTQTPSHQVTQMGQEVILRCVPISNHLYFYWYRQILGQKVEFLVSFYNNEISEKSEIFDDQFSVERPDGSNFTLKIRSTKLEDSAMYFCASSATAFYSGNTIYFGEGSWLTVV.

The V call is TRBV7-3, the J call TRBJ2-5; TRBD1 aligns across 7 bases. This CDR3 comprises 14 residues. The germline V gene has CDR1 SGHTA and CDR2 FQGTGA. V lost 5 bases and J lost 1; bases outside the gene matches: 4. CDR3 coding DNA: TGTGCCAGCAGCCGGGACAGCTTCCAAGAGACCCAGTACTTC. Translating it yields CASSRDSFQETQYF.

This chain joins TRBV28 and TRBJ2-7; 9 nucleotides line up with TRBD2. Germline V CDR1 and CDR2: MDHEN, SYDVKM. The CDR3 has 13 residues. The V gene end was trimmed by 5 bases and the J gene end by 4 bases; junction bases not matched to a gene: 3. Here the CDR3 reads CASSLTSGYEQYF. Here the CDR3 DNA reads TGTGCCAGCAGTCTGACTAGCGGTTACGAGCAGTACTTC.

V usage is TRBV28 and J usage is TRBJ2-7; D is uncertain. The CDR3 is 15 residues long. Germline V gene sequence: CDR1 MDHEN, CDR2 SYDVKM. Trimming stripped 4 bases from V and 4 bases from J, with 17 bases between. CDR3 sequence: CASSSDGRYIYEQYF. CDR3 bases: TGTGCCAGCAGTTCCGATGGACGGTATATTTACGAGCAGTACTTC.

The chain is built from TRBV6-5 and TRBJ1-5, with D maybe TRBD1 (5 bases). The germline V gene has CDR1 MNHEY and CDR2 SVGAGI. The CDR3 has 14 residues. Trimming stripped 5 bases from V and 4 bases from J, with 12 bases between. CDR3 nucleotide sequence: TGTGCCAGCAGTCCTTACGGGGCTAATCAGCCCCAGCATTTT. Its protein is CASSPYGANQPQHF.

This chain joins TRBV7-2 and TRBJ2-2, with 10 positions matching TRBD1. The CDR3 totals 16 residues. After removal of 2 bases from V and 4 bases from J, the junction contained 4 bases not matched to a gene. Germline V CDR1 and CDR2: SGHTA, FQGNSA. CDR3 residues: CASSLPGQGSTGELFF. The CDR3 DNA sequence: TGTGCCAGCAGCTTACCGGGACAGGGGAGCACCGGGGAGCTGTTTTTT.

V and J are TRBV30 and TRBJ1-6; maybe TRBD1 (5 bases). The ends were cut back, 2 bases at V and 10 bases at J, with 18 bases in the middle. The CDR3 spans 15 residues. Germline lookup yields CDR1 GTSNPN and CDR2 SVGIG (reference sequence). CDR3 DNA: TGTGCCTGGAGTATCCCGGGGTCATCAGGGTCACCCCTCCACTTT. It encodes CAWSIPGSSGSPLHF.

The chain employs TRBV18 and TRBJ1-1, with D uncertain. Trimming stripped 6 bases from V and 0 bases from J, with 8 bases between. The CDR3 runs 13 residues. Per germline, CDR1 KGHSH and CDR2 LQKENI. In nucleotides, the CDR3 is TGTGCCAGCTCCACATGGCTGAACACTGAAGCTTTCTTT. It is translated as CASSTWLNTEAFF.

The V and J genes are TRBV9 and TRBJ1-4; weak D call: TRBD1 (6 bases). The CDR3 totals 16 residues. CDR1 is SGDLS, CDR2 YYNGEE, per germline. Trimming took off 3 bases at V and 5 bases at J, with 17 bases between the two ends. The CDR3 DNA reads TGTGCCAGCAGCGACAAGTCGGGGGGCCGAAATGAAAAACTGTTTTTT. Residues: CASSDKSGGRNEKLFF. The complete variable domain, with remaining parts taken from reference TRBV9 and TRBJ1-4, reads DSGVTQTPKHLITATGQRVTLRCSPRSGDLSVYWYQQSLDQGLQFLIQYYNGEERAKGNILERFSAQQFPDLHSELNLSSLELGDSALYFCASSDKSGGRNEKLFFGSGTQLSVL.

The chain is built from TRBV7-8 and TRBJ2-5, with a possible D match to TRBD2 (6 bases). CDR3 length: 14 amino acids. The germline gives CDR1 SGHVS, CDR2 FQNEAQ. Trimming removed 4 bases from V and 1 base from J, with 10 bases in between. This CDR3 is CASSSYGSQETQYF. The CDR3 nucleotides read TGTGCCAGCAGCTCTTACGGGAGCCAAGAGACCCAGTACTTC.

J is TRBJ1-4 and V is TRBV5-4, with D perhaps matching TRBD1 (5 bases). The germline CDR1 and CDR2 sequences are SGHNT and YYREEE (reference sequence). There are 14 residues in the CDR3. V was pared by 1 base and J by 7 bases, with 11 bases between. The CDR3 here is CASSLRQQGEKLFF. CDR3 DNA: TGTGCCAGCAGCTTGCGACAGCAGGGTGAAAAACTGTTTTTT.

The chain has TRBV15 and TRBJ1-4; D not resolved. V was shortened by 3 bases and J by 2 bases, with 10 bases between the two germline ends. The CDR3 has 15 residues. Germline V lookup: CDR1 LNHNV, CDR2 YYDKDF (reference sequence). The CDR3 protein is CATSSRVRTNEKLFF. CDR3 sequence (DNA): TGTGCCACCAGCAGCCGGGTTCGCACTAATGAAAAACTGTTTTTT.

V is TRBV18 and J is TRBJ2-2, with 7 bases matching TRBD1. The V gene's germline CDR1 is KGHSH and CDR2 LQKENI. J was trimmed by 0 bases and V by 3 bases; bases with no gene match: 4. The CDR3 totals 16 residues. The CDR3 DNA follows: TGTGCCAGCTCACCCTTCACAGGGGCGAACACCGGGGAGCTGTTTTTT. Its protein product is CASSPFTGANTGELFF.

This clone appeared a single time. The rearrangement joins TRBV29-1 to TRBJ1-2; D remains ambiguous. The CDR3 has 16 amino acids. Germline CDR1 SQVTM, CDR2 ANQGSEA. V lost 4 bases and J lost 0, with 18 bases in between. The DNA for the CDR3 is TGCAGCGTTGGGAGCAGCCCTCGAAAGGCTAACTATGGCTACACCTTC. Its protein product is CSVGSSPRKANYGYTF.

The chain links TRBV28 to TRBJ2-7; D call uncertain. V was trimmed by 5 bases and J by 0 bases, leaving 14 bases between them. The CDR3 totals 15 residues. Germline loops: CDR1 MDHEN, CDR2 SYDVKM. CDR3 DNA: TGTGCCAGCAGTCCGCTTTGGGCAGACTCCTACGAGCAGTACTTC. Protein sequence: CASSPLWADSYEQYF.

V usage is TRBV4-1 and J usage is TRBJ1-6; the match to TRBD1 covers 9 bases. This CDR3 is built from 18 residues. Trimming removed 5 bases from V and 8 bases from J; junction bases left unmatched: 16. Germline-derived CDR1 and CDR2 are MGHRA and YSYEKL. As DNA, the CDR3 is TGCGCCAGCAGCTCTCAAGGACAGGGGAGAAATTGGTATTCACCCCTCCACTTT. It yields the protein CASSSQGQGRNWYSPLHF.

This clone was detected once. The chain joins TRBV5-1 to TRBJ2-2; the match to TRBD1 covers 9 bases. The CDR3 contains 18 residues. V trimming: 3 bases; J trimming: 0 bases; junction bases outside the gene matches: 9. The germline V gene encodes CDR1 SGHRS and CDR2 YFSETQ. The CDR3, as DNA: TGCGCCAGCAGCTGGACGGACAGGGGATCGACGAACACCGGGGAGCTGTTTTTT. Residues: CASSWTDRGSTNTGELFF.

The J gene is TRBJ2-1, the V gene TRBV9; TRBD1 might be the D (5 bases). The CDR3 is 13 amino acids. The germline V and J ends were trimmed by 0 bases and 7 bases, with 8 bases remaining between them. The V gene's germline CDR1 is SGDLS and CDR2 YYNGEE. The CDR3 coding sequence is TGTGCCAGCAGCGTAGAGGGGTGGAATGAGCAGTTCTTC. It translates to CASSVEGWNEQFF.

The V call is TRBV28, the J call TRBJ2-7; D possibly corresponds to TRBD2 (6 bases). The length of the CDR3 is 14 residues. Trimming cost V 7 bases and J 3 bases, with 16 bases left between them. In germline, CDR1 is MDHEN, CDR2 SYDVKM. The CDR3 loop reads CASTGLAQLYEQYF. The CDR3 DNA reads as TGTGCCAGCACGGGACTGGCGCAACTCTACGAGCAGTACTTC.

The rearrangement joins TRBV7-8 to TRBJ1-2, with D possibly matching TRBD1 (5 bases). CDR1 SGHVS and CDR2 FQNEAQ come from the germline V gene. The CDR3 contains 15 residues. V dropped 1 base and J dropped 0 bases, with 9 bases sitting between them. In nucleotides, the CDR3 is TGTGCCAGCAGCTTAGTGGGGGGGGCTAACTATGGCTACACCTTC. This gives the protein CASSLVGGANYGYTF.

The chain couples TRBV13 to TRBJ2-7, with D tentatively TRBD2 (6 bases). Germline V CDR1 and CDR2: PRHDT, FYEKMQ (reference sequence). The V and J ends lost 2 bases and 6 bases respectively, with 11 bases between them. This CDR3 comprises 13 residues. CDR3 amino acids: CASSLLGDFEQYF. The CDR3 DNA reads TGTGCCAGCAGCTTATTGGGGGACTTCGAGCAGTACTTC.